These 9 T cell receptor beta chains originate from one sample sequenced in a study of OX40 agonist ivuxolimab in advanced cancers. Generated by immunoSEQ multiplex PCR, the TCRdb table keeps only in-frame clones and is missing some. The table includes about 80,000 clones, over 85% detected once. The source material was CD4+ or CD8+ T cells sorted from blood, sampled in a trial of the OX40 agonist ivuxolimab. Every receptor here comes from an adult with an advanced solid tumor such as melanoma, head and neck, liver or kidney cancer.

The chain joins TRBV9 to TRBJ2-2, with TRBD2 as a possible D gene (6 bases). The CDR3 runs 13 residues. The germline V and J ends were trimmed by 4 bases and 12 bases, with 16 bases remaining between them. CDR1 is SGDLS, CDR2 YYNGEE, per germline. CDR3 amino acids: CASSPHGGVKLFF. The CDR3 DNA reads TGTGCCAGCAGCCCTCACGGGGGTGTGAAGCTGTTTTTT.

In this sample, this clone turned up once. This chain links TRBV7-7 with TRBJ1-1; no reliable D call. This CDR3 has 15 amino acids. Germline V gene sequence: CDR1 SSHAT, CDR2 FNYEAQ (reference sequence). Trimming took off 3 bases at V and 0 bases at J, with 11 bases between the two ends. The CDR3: CASSFPAGLNTEAFF. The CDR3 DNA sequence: TGTGCCAGCAGCTTCCCCGCCGGCTTGAACACTGAAGCTTTCTTT.

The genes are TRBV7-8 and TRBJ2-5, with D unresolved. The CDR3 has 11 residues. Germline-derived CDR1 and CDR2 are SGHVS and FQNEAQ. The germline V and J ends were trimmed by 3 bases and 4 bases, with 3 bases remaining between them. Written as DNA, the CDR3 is TGTGCCAGCAGCTTTATAGAGACCCAGTACTTC. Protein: CASSFIETQYF.

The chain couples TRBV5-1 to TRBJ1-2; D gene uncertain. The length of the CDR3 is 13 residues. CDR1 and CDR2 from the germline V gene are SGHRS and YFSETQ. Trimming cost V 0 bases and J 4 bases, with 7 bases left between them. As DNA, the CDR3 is TGCGCCAGCAGCTTGGGTCAGTCCTATGGCTACACCTTC. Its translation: CASSLGQSYGYTF.

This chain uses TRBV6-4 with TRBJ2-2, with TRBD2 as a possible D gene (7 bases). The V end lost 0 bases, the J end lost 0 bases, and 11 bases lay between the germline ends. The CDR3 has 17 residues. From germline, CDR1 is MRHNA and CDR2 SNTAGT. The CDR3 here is CASSDSGAGANTGELFF. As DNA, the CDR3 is TGTGCCAGCAGTGACTCGGGGGCGGGAGCGAACACCGGGGAGCTGTTTTTT.

CDR3 sequence reads: CASSVGTVTYEQYF. In nucleotides, the CDR3 is TGTGCCAGCAGCGTAGGGACGGTCACCTACGAGCAGTACTTC. The chain couples TRBV9 to TRBJ2-7; D not certain. V was trimmed by 0 bases and J by 2 bases, leaving 9 bases between them. CDR3 size: 14 residues. The germline V gene has CDR1 SGDLS and CDR2 YYNGEE.

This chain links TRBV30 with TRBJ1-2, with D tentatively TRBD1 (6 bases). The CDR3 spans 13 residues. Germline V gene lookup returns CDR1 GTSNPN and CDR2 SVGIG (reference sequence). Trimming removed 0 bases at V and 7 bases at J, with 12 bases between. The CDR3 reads CAWSVSGGPGYTF. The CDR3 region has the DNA TGTGCCTGGAGTGTATCGGGGGGCCCTGGCTACACCTTC.

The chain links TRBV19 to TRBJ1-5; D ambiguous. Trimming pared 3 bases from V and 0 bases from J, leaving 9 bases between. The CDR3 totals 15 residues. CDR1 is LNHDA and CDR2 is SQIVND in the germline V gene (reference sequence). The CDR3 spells CASSIRVLSNQPQHF. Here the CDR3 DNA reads TGTGCCAGTAGTATTCGAGTGCTTAGCAATCAGCCCCAGCATTTT.

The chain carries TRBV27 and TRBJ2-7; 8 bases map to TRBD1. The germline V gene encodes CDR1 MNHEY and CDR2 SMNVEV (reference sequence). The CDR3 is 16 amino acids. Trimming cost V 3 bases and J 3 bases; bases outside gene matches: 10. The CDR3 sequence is CASSLTGVRGYYEQYF. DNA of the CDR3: TGTGCCAGCAGTTTGACAGGGGTCCGGGGTTACTACGAGCAGTACTTC.